Each of the 24 T cell receptor beta chains below was sequenced from the same sample in a study of beta chain features in type 1 diabetes. The whole isolated RNA underwent reverse transcription, so sequencing captured expressed TCRB transcripts. The table came from immunoSEQ multiplex PCR; TCRdb's copy has only in-frame clones and leaves some out. The table has about 410,000 clones, more than 11% seen once. Material: naive CD4+ T cells from blood. The receptors come from a man aged 25-45 years in good health.

This clone was counted only a few times. The genes are TRBV6-1 and TRBJ2-1; no clear D gene. The CDR3 spans 14 residues. The germline V gene encodes CDR1 MNHNS and CDR2 SASEGT. V was cut by 2 bases and J by 9 bases, with 14 bases left in between. CDR3 sequence reads: CASSESALVFEQFF. The CDR3 DNA reads as TGTGCCAGCAGTGAATCAGCGCTGGTTTTTGAGCAGTTCTTC.

The table lists this clone with a few counts. The chain links TRBV6-5 to TRBJ1-1, with D uncertain. The germline V gene encodes CDR1 MNHEY and CDR2 SVGAGI. This CDR3 has 13 residues. The V and J ends lost 5 bases and 1 base respectively, with 8 bases between them. The CDR3: CASSMDRNTEAFF. The DNA for the CDR3 is TGTGCCAGCAGTATGGACCGGAACACTGAAGCTTTCTTT.

This clone was detected a few times. The chain combines TRBV6-1 with TRBJ1-2, with 9 bases identical to TRBD1. V lost 4 bases, J lost 7 bases, and 7 bases stayed unmatched. The CDR3 is 14 amino acids. The germline V gene encodes CDR1 MNHNS and CDR2 SASEGT. The CDR3 DNA sequence: TGTGCCAGCAGTGCTGGGACAGGGTTGAGTGGCTACACCTTC. It is translated as CASSAGTGLSGYTF.

This sequence joins TRBV19 and TRBJ1-6, with 7 positions matching TRBD1. Germline CDR1 reads LNHDA; CDR2 reads SQIVND (reference sequence). Unmatched junction bases numbered 3, after V lost 3 bases and J lost 7 bases. There are 14 residues in the CDR3. CDR3 bases: TGTGCCAGTAGTATGGTGACAGGGAATTCACCCCTCCACTTT. Protein: CASSMVTGNSPLHF.

This clone was counted a few times. The genes are TRBV7-9 and TRBJ1-1; D is undetermined. CDR1 SEHNR and CDR2 FQNEAQ come from the germline V gene (reference sequence). There are 11 residues in the CDR3. The V and J ends lost 2 bases and 8 bases respectively, with 6 bases between them. This CDR3 is CASSLKGEAFF. The CDR3 nucleotides read TGTGCCAGCAGCTTAAAAGGGGAAGCTTTCTTT.

This clone has a handful of counts. The junction departs from the called germline gene at one end, perhaps through a read error. The CDR3 loop reads CASSARQVALLNF. CDR3 coding DNA: TGTGCCAGCAGCGCCCGACAGGTAGCCCTCCTCAACTTC. The chain recombines TRBV6-5 with TRBJ2-4; D is perhaps TRBD1 (6 bases). Germline V gene lookup returns CDR1 MNHEY and CDR2 SVGAGI. The CDR3 covers 13 residues.

This clone was seen a handful of times. The chain carries TRBV10-3 and TRBJ1-6; D unresolved. The V end was cut by 6 bases, the J end by 7 bases, with 16 bases between. Germline assignment: CDR1 ENHRY and CDR2 SYGVKD. The CDR3 loop spans 15 amino acids. CDR3 DNA: TGTGCCATCAGAATGGAATCGGGCGGGAATTCACCCCTCCACTTT. It encodes CAIRMESGGNSPLHF.

The chain joins TRBV7-3 to TRBJ2-7; TRBD2 aligns across 10 bases. Germline V gene data show CDR1 as SGHTA and CDR2 as FQGTGA. The CDR3 consists of 15 residues. V shed 1 base and J 4 bases; nucleotides not matched to a gene: 4. The CDR3 DNA reads as TGTGCCAGCAGCTTAAGAGCGGGAGGGCCTTACGAGCAGTACGTC. Protein sequence: CASSLRAGGPYEQYV.

This chain connects TRBV18 to TRBJ2-5, with D possibly matching TRBD1 (6 bases). This CDR3 is 13 amino acids long. The germline CDR1 and CDR2 sequences are KGHSH and LQKENI. V shed 3 bases and J shed 8 bases, with 13 bases lying between them. The CDR3 protein is CASSPNKGETQYF. CDR3 sequence (DNA): TGTGCCAGCTCACCTAACAAGGGGGAAACCCAGTACTTC.

The chain couples TRBV6-5 to TRBJ2-1; 10 bases are shared with TRBD1. Germline V CDR1 and CDR2: MNHEY, SVGAGI. The CDR3 extends over 15 amino acids. After removal of 6 bases from V and 5 bases from J, the junction contained 7 bases not matched to a gene. The CDR3 spells CASRLRDRGHNEQFF. CDR3 nucleotide sequence: TGTGCCAGCAGGCTCCGGGACAGGGGCCACAATGAGCAGTTCTTC.

This clone appeared a few times. This sequence joins TRBV5-1 and TRBJ2-5; 13 nucleotides agree with TRBD2. The CDR3 loop spans 19 amino acids. V gave up 1 base and J gave up 7 bases; unmatched junction bases: 16. The germline V gene encodes CDR1 SGHRS and CDR2 YFSETQ. In DNA, the CDR3 is TGCGCCAGCAGCTTGAGCGCCGGGACTAGCGGGACTAGAATAGGGACCCAGTACTTC. Protein product: CASSLSAGTSGTRIGTQYF.

V is TRBV7-9 and J is TRBJ2-7; no clear D. There are 15 residues in the CDR3. Germline V gene data show CDR1 as SEHNR and CDR2 as FQNEAQ (reference sequence). V was clipped by 0 bases and J by 3 bases, with 12 bases between them. In DNA form, the CDR3 reads TGTGCCAGCAGCTTAGCCGTTGGAAGTAACTACGAGCAGTACGTC. The encoded protein is CASSLAVGSNYEQYV.

This clone was found a few times. The chain employs TRBV4-1 and TRBJ1-4; D is ambiguous. The germline gives CDR1 MGHRA, CDR2 YSYEKL. V was clipped by 2 bases and J by 8 bases, with 9 bases between them. The CDR3 spans 13 residues. Written as DNA, the CDR3 is TGCGCCAGCAGCCAAAACAGACGGGAAAAACTGTTTTTT. It codes for CASSQNRREKLFF.

This clone was counted between two and nine times. This rearrangement joins TRBV6-6 to TRBJ2-7; D gene ambiguous. CDR3 length: 11 residues. Trimming shortened V by 4 bases and J by 2 bases, and 3 bases separated the two germline ends. Germline values: CDR1 MNHNY, CDR2 SVGAGI (reference sequence). In DNA, the CDR3 is TGTGCCAGCAGTTCCACCTACGAGCAGTACGTC. This sequence encodes CASSSTYEQYV.

This clone was found a few times. The chain is built from TRBV5-1 and TRBJ1-1; the D gene is possibly TRBD1 (5 bases). The CDR3 loop spans 14 amino acids. The germline gives CDR1 SGHRS, CDR2 YFSETQ. The V and J ends lost 2 bases and 1 base respectively, with 9 bases between them. The CDR3: CASSLPGQNTEAFF. The CDR3 nucleotides read TGCGCCAGCAGCTTACCCGGACAGAACACTGAAGCTTTCTTT. The variable domain in full, completed from reference TRBV5-1 and TRBJ1-1, reads KAGVTQTPRYLIKTRGQQVTLSCSPISGHRSVSWYQQTPGQGLQFLFEYFSETQRNKGNFPGRFSGRQFSNSRSEMNVSTLELGDSALYLCASSLPGQNTEAFFGQGTRLTVV.

The chain uses TRBV4-3 and TRBJ1-6; 7 bases are shared with TRBD1. The V and J ends lost 2 bases and 8 bases, in that order; junction bases with no gene match: 3. Germline V gives CDR1 LGHNA, CDR2 YSLEER. This CDR3 has 14 residues. CDR3 amino acids: CASSQRQGDSPLHF. The CDR3 coding sequence is TGCGCCAGCAGCCAACGGCAGGGGGATTCACCCCTCCACTTT.

This clone was seen more than once but under ten times. The V and J genes are TRBV5-1 and TRBJ2-5; D is undetermined. V gave up 1 base and J gave up 1 base, with 11 bases separating them. The CDR3 is 15 residues long. Germline CDR1 and CDR2: SGHRS and YFSETQ. The CDR3 here is CASSLSNHGQETQYF. As DNA, the CDR3 is TGCGCCAGCAGCTTGAGTAACCACGGCCAAGAGACCCAGTACTTC.

V and J are TRBV30 and TRBJ1-1; a possible D gene is TRBD1 (5 bases). The CDR3 totals 13 residues. Germline assignment: CDR1 GTSNPN and CDR2 SVGIG (reference sequence). V was cut by 1 base and J by 5 bases, with 11 bases left in between. For the CDR3, the DNA is TGTGCCTGGAGTGGATTCAGGGTTACTGAAGCTTTCTTT. Encoded protein: CAWSGFRVTEAFF.

In its sample, this clone was seen a few times. The chain has TRBV4-3 and TRBJ1-6; D possibly corresponds to TRBD1 (6 bases). V was trimmed by 3 bases and J by 5 bases, leaving 14 bases between them. Germline V gene data show CDR1 as LGHNA and CDR2 as YSLEER. The CDR3 loop spans 16 amino acids. The CDR3 region is CASSQSTGHHNSPLHF. The CDR3 DNA sequence: TGCGCCAGCAGCCAGAGTACGGGACACCATAATTCACCCCTCCACTTT.

This clone has just a few counts. V and J are TRBV27 and TRBJ1-5; 9 positions match TRBD1. V dropped 4 bases and J dropped 6; count of bases not matched to a gene: 7. This CDR3 comprises 15 residues. In germline, CDR1 is MNHEY, CDR2 SMNVEV (reference sequence). The CDR3 region is CASSSGQGNSQPQHF. In DNA, the CDR3 is TGTGCCAGCAGTTCCGGACAGGGGAATTCTCAGCCCCAGCATTTT.

The rearrangement uses TRBV19 and TRBJ2-5; a possible D gene is TRBD2 (5 bases). The germline V and J ends were trimmed by 4 bases and 4 bases, with 19 bases remaining between them. The germline CDR1 and CDR2 sequences are LNHDA and SQIVND (reference sequence). The CDR3 contains 16 residues. The CDR3 DNA follows: TGTGCCAGTAGTAATCTTCGGTCGGGGTTTCCAGAGACCCAGTACTTC. Translated, it gives CASSNLRSGFPETQYF. Full variable domain (remainder filled in from reference TRBV19 and TRBJ2-5): DGGITQSPKYLFRKEGQNVTLSCEQNLNHDAMYWYRQDPGQGLRLIYYSQIVNDFQKGDIAEGYSVSREKKESFPLTVTSAQKNPTAFYLCASSNLRSGFPETQYFGPGTRLLVL.

This clone was seen a handful of times. This chain links TRBV5-4 with TRBJ2-6; D remains ambiguous. This CDR3 is built from 14 residues. Germline CDR1 and CDR2: SGHNT and YYREEE (reference sequence). Deletions cut 0 bases from V and 1 base from J, with 2 bases between. This CDR3 reads CASSLGSGANVLTF. The CDR3 nucleotides are TGTGCCAGCAGCTTGGGGTCTGGGGCCAACGTCCTGACTTTC. The full variable domain, in which reference TRBV5-4 and TRBJ2-6 provide the parts outside the CDR3, is ETGVTQSPTHLIKTRGQQVTLRCSSQSGHNTVSWYQQALGQGPQFIFQYYREEENGRGNFPPRFSGLQFPNYSSELNVNALELDDSALYLCASSLGSGANVLTFGAGSRLTVL.

This clone was observed a few times. The chain carries TRBV29-1 and TRBJ2-1; 9 bases are a match to TRBD2. Germline V lookup: CDR1 SQVTM, CDR2 ANQGSEA. Losses at the gene ends were 5 bases for V and 10 bases for J; bases not matched to a gene: 6. This CDR3 has 12 residues. The CDR3 DNA reads as TGCAGCGTTAGAATAGCGGGAGACGAGCAGTTCTTC. The encoded protein is CSVRIAGDEQFF.

This clone was detected a few times. One end of the junction does not line up with germline, which may come from a read error. This chain uses TRBV29-1 with TRBJ1-2; perhaps TRBD1 as D (6 bases). Germline CDR1 is SQVTM and CDR2 is ANQGSEA. This CDR3 region has 13 residues. This chain's CDR3 is CSVEDSGPRGYGF. Written as DNA, the CDR3 is TGCAGCGTTGAAGACTCCGGGCCCAGGGGCTACGGCTTC.